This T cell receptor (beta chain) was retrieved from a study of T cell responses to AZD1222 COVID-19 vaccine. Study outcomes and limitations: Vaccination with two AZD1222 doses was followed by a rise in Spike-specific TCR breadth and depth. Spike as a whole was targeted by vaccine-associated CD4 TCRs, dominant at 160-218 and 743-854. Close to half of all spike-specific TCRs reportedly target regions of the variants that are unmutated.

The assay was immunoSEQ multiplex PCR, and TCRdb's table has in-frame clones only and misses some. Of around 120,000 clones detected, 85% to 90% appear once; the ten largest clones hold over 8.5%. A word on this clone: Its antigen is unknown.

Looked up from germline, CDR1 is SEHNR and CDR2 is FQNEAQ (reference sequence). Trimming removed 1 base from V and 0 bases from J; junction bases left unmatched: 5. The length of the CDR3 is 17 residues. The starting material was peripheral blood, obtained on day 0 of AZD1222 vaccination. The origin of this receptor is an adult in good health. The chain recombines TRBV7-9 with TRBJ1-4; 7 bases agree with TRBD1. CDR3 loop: CASSLDRGRATNEKLFF. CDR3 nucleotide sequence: TGTGCCAGCAGCTTAGACAGGGGCCGTGCAACTAATGAAAAACTGTTTTTT.